This T cell receptor (beta chain) was identified in a study of T cell repertoires in cytomegalovirus infection. Looking at the study overall: It was the public TCR beta signatures that indicated both CMV infection and matching HLA type.

Trimming removed 10 bases from V and 9 bases from J; junction bases left unmatched: 14. The CDR3 is 14 residues long. Germline values: CDR1 MDHEN, CDR2 SYDVKM. At least ten counts were recorded for this clonotype. The antigen is not known. Broader study findings: Ex vivo, HLA-C-restricted CMV-specific TCR beta clonotypes prevailed over the rest of the response. CMV carriers with the relevant HLA were identified by cumulative public TCR beta family frequency.

TCRdb called the reads again in MiXCR, with one record for every CDR3 protein. The sample contains more than 200,000 distinct CDR3 sequences, roughly 10% of which appear only once. The rearrangement joins TRBV28 to TRBJ1-5; 8 bases are a match to TRBD1. This TCR came from a human donor in good health (CMV status not recorded). Some clones in this sample may be carry-over from other donors' samples. The sequenced sample consisted of PBMCs. Written as DNA, the CDR3 is TGTGCCACCCAGCCGGACAGGGCGGCTGGGCCCCAGCATTTT. It encodes CATQPDRAAGPQHF.